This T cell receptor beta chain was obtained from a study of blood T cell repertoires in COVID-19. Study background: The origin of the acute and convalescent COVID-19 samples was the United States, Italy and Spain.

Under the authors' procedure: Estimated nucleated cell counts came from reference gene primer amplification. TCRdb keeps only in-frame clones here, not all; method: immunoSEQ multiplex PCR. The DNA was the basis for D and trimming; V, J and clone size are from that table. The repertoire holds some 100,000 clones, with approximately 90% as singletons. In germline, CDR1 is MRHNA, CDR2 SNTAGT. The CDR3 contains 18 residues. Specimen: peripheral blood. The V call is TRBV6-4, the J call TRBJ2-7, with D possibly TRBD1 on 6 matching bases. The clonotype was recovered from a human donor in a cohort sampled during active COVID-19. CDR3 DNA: TGTGCGTCCATACCCACAACGACCCCAGGGGCCACCTCTGACGAGCAGTACTTC. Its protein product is CASIPTTTPGATSDEQYF.